This T cell receptor (beta chain) derives from a study of beta chain features in type 1 diabetes. Study details: The samples had around 98 million sorted cells examined in all. Study-level findings and limits: Shorter TCRB CDR3s, moderately but significantly so, marked every one of the four CD4+ subsets in Type 1 diabetes patients. A greater similarity of naive, central memory and Treg TCRB repertoires was seen among patients than among healthy donors. Researchers cautioned that cDNA sequencing could over-represent cells with high TCR expression.

Germline trimming cut 4 bases from V and 4 bases from J; bases unmatched to any gene: 6. CDR1 and CDR2 from the germline V gene are KGHSH and LQKENI. The CDR3 consists of 15 residues. Reverse transcription of all isolated RNA meant that expressed TCRB transcripts were sequenced. The data were produced by immunoSEQ multiplex PCR, yet TCRdb's version contains in-frame clones alone and is incomplete. There are around 650,000 clones in the sample; around 11% occur only once, and more than 0.095% lies in the top ten. This clone was seen more than once but under ten times. Its antigen is unidentified. V and J are TRBV18 and TRBJ2-5; TRBD1 matches at 10 bases. The sample was naive CD4+ T cells from blood. The TCR originated in a man aged 30 to 45 with type 1 diabetes. This CDR3 is CASSRRTGGAETQYF. CDR3 sequence (DNA): TGTGCCAGCTCACGTCGGACAGGGGGAGCAGAGACCCAGTACTTC. The full variable domain, with the rest looked up from reference TRBV18 and TRBJ2-5, is NAGVMQNPRHLVRRRGQEARLRCSPMKGHSHVYWYRQLPEEGLKFMVYLQKENIIDESGMPKERFSAEFPKEGPSILRIQQVVRGDSAAYFCASSRRTGGAETQYFGPGTRLLVL.